This passage covers 6 T cell receptor beta chains from one sample sequenced in a study of beta chain features in type 1 diabetes. The study reverse transcribed the entire isolated RNA, so it sequenced expressed TCRB transcripts. Libraries were prepared by immunoSEQ multiplex PCR; TCRdb keeps only in-frame clonotypes and omits some of them. The repertoire holds fewer than 350,000 clones, with roughly a fifth as singletons. Source material: naive CD4+ T cells from blood. Source of these receptors: a woman aged 18-29 years in good health.

This clone was seen a few times. The rearrangement links TRBV19 to TRBJ2-2; a possible D gene is TRBD2 (6 bases). Trimming removed 6 bases from V and 4 bases from J, with 12 bases in between. The germline V gene has CDR1 LNHDA and CDR2 SQIVND (reference sequence). The CDR3 loop spans 14 amino acids. This CDR3 reads CASRAAGSTGELFF. CDR3 nucleotides: TGTGCCAGTAGGGCTGCGGGAAGCACCGGGGAGCTGTTTTTT.

This clone showed up just a few times. CDR3: CASSHSGQRSSGNTIYF. The CDR3 DNA sequence: TGTGCCAGCAGCCACAGCGGACAGAGAAGCTCTGGAAACACCATATATTTT. V usage is TRBV4-2 and J usage is TRBJ1-3, with D tentatively TRBD1 (6 bases). This CDR3 spans 17 amino acids. The germline V gene has CDR1 LGHNA and CDR2 YNFKEQ. Trimming pared 3 bases from V and 0 bases from J, leaving 15 bases between.

This clone appeared a few times. J is TRBJ2-3 and V is TRBV2; no firm D call. Per germline, CDR1 SNHLY and CDR2 FYNNEI. V was pared by 6 bases and J by 0 bases, with 10 bases between. This CDR3 comprises 14 residues. CDR3 nucleotide sequence: TGTGCCAGCAGGGCGGTGTCTAGCACAGATACGCAGTATTTT. Residues: CASRAVSSTDTQYF.

DNA of the CDR3: TGTGCCAGCAGCTTACTAGCGGGGGGCGGAAACACAGATACGCAGTATTTT. Encoded protein: CASSLLAGGGNTDTQYF. The chain employs TRBV7-9 and TRBJ2-3; 11 bases line up with TRBD2. CDR3 length: 17 amino acids. CDR1 is SEHNR and CDR2 is FQNEAQ in the germline V gene (reference sequence). V lost 2 bases to trimming and J lost 2 bases; unmatched junction nucleotides: 6. Together with reference TRBV7-9 and TRBJ2-3, the CDR3 gives the full variable domain: DTGVSQNPRHKITKRGQNVTFRCDPISEHNRLYWYRQTLGQGPEFLTYFQNEAQLEKSRLLSDRFSAERPKGSFSTLEIQRTEQGDSAMYLCASSLLAGGGNTDTQYFGPGTRLTVL.

This clone came up a few times. V and J are TRBV28 and TRBJ2-7, with D possibly being TRBD2 (5 bases). Germline CDR1 is MDHEN and CDR2 is SYDVKM. Trimming cost V 6 bases and J 4 bases, with 22 bases left between them. The CDR3 extends over 16 amino acids. CDR3 sequence: CASSFPQSRGDYEQYF. Here the CDR3 DNA reads TGTGCCAGCAGCTTCCCCCAGTCCCGGGGAGATTACGAGCAGTACTTC.

The rearrangement uses TRBV5-1 and TRBJ2-3; TRBD2 matches 11 bases. This CDR3 has 16 residues. The ends lost 4 bases at V and 2 bases at J; junction bases unmatched: 6. Germline V gene data show CDR1 as SGHRS and CDR2 as YFSETQ. This chain's CDR3 is CASSPPGLAATDTQYF. For the CDR3, the DNA is TGCGCCAGCAGCCCTCCGGGACTAGCGGCCACAGATACGCAGTATTTT.